These T cell receptor beta chains were read from a single sample in a study of shared clonotypes between healthy human individuals. The protocol was immunoSEQ multiplex PCR, while the TCRdb copy is restricted to in-frame clones and leaves out a portion. Among 740,000 or so clones listed, approximately 73% were seen once. Sequencing input: memory CD4+ T cells sorted from blood. The origin of the receptors is a woman in her 30s in good health. CDR3s include the opening cysteine and the closing phenylalanine or tryptophan. Fields, in order: CDR3 DNA, CDR3 protein, clone size, V gene, J gene, D gene. D genes are given only for firm matches. A row's size may be missing; if present it is once, few, many or a size class.

TGTGCCGGAGGGGGAGGGCCTAATCAGCCCCAGCATTTT	CAGGGGPNQPQHF	once	TRBV6-1	TRBJ1-5	.
TGCGCCAGCAGCCCACCATCAGGGACTGAAGCTTTCTTT	CASSPPSGTEAFF	.	TRBV5-1	TRBJ1-1	.
TGTGCCAGCAGCCAAGATCTTATGTCGCCGGGCACAGATACGCAGTATTTT	CASSQDLMSPGTDTQYF	few	TRBV14	TRBJ2-3	.
TGTGCCAGCAGTTCACAGGGGAAGAGCTACGAGCAGTACTTC	CASSSQGKSYEQYF	.	TRBV2	TRBJ2-7	TRBD1
TGTGCCAGCAGCTCGGTACAGGGGGCTTTCGAAAAACTGTTTTTT	CASSSVQGAFEKLFF	.	TRBV7-9	TRBJ1-4	TRBD1
TGTGCCAGCAGCCCCGGGGGGTCTAGAGATGAGCAGTTCTTC	CASSPGGSRDEQFF	.	TRBV9	TRBJ2-1	TRBD2
TGTGCCTCCAGGTTTTATGGCTACACCTTC	CASRFYGYTF	few	TRBV30	TRBJ1-2	.
TGTGCCAGCATTATTCGGGGGGCAACTAATGAAAAACTGTTTTTT	CASIIRGATNEKLFF	.	TRBV5-6	TRBJ1-4	.
TGCGCCAGCAGCAGGCTAGCGGGAAGGGCCAATGAGCAGTTCTTC	CASSRLAGRANEQFF	.	TRBV5-1	TRBJ2-1	TRBD2
TGTGCCAGCGGTCTCATGTCCCAGCTTACCACAGATACGCAGTATTTT	CASGLMSQLTTDTQYF	.	TRBV11-3	TRBJ2-3	.
TGCAGCGTCGAACTAGCGGGAGTTGTCTACGAGCAGTACTTC	CSVELAGVVYEQYF	.	TRBV29-1	TRBJ2-7	TRBD2
TGTGCCTGGATCCGCGGGCAGGGCGAGCAGTACTTC	CAWIRGQGEQYF	.	TRBV30	TRBJ2-7	.
TGTGCCAGTAGTAGGGGGACTAGCGGGATAGATGAGCAGTTCTTC	CASSRGTSGIDEQFF	.	TRBV19	TRBJ2-1	TRBD2
TGCGCCAGCAGCTTTACAGGGATCGCGAACACCGGGGAGCTGTTTTTT	CASSFTGIANTGELFF	.	TRBV5-1	TRBJ2-2	.
TGCGCCAGCAGCTGGCAAGCCGGGGAGCTGTTTTTT	CASSWQAGELFF	.	TRBV5-1	TRBJ2-2	.
TGCGCCAGCAGCCAGAGGGGCGGGGAGAACACTGAAGCTTTCTTT	CASSQRGGENTEAFF	.	TRBV4-1	TRBJ1-1	.
TGTGCCAGCATTGGGCAGAATACTTACAATGAGCAGTTCTTC	CASIGQNTYNEQFF	.	TRBV28	TRBJ2-1	.
TGTGCCAGCAGCCAAGTTGGACGGAACACCTACGAGCAGTACTTC	CASSQVGRNTYEQYF	.	TRBV4-2	TRBJ2-7	.
TGCAGCGTTGATAAGGGTACAGATACGCAGTATTTT	CSVDKGTDTQYF	.	TRBV29-1	TRBJ2-3	.
TGTGCCCTTGGCAGGATTACAGATACGCAGTATTTT	CALGRITDTQYF	.	TRBV7-9	TRBJ2-3	.
TGTGCCAGCAGTTTGGGGGGCGGCGGGGAGCTGTTTTTT	CASSLGGGGELFF	.	TRBV6-6	TRBJ2-2	.
TGTGCCAGCAGCAGGACAGACTACGAGCAGTACTTC	CASSRTDYEQYF	once	TRBV7-2	TRBJ2-7	.
TGTGCCAGCAGCTTAGATCTTAGCCGGAATGAGCAGTTCTTC	CASSLDLSRNEQFF	few	TRBV7-6	TRBJ2-1	.
TGTGCCAGCAGTGAATTGGGCAACTCCTACAATGAGCAGTTCTTC	CASSELGNSYNEQFF	once	TRBV25-1	TRBJ2-1	.
TGTGCCAGCAGTCCTCCGGGGGGCCGCCAGCCCCAGCATTTT	CASSPPGGRQPQHF	.	TRBV27	TRBJ1-5	.
TGTGCCAGCACTAGCGGGAGATCCGAGCAGTACTTC	CASTSGRSEQYF	.	TRBV6-5	TRBJ2-7	TRBD2
TGTGCCAGCAGCTTGGAAAATGAGCAGTTCTTC	CASSLENEQFF	few	TRBV7-9	TRBJ2-1	.
TGTGCCAGCAGTGAATCACGGGGCTCGCTGATGAACGAGCAGTACTTC	CASSESRGSLMNEQYF	.	TRBV25-1	TRBJ2-7	.
TGTGCCAGCAGCCAGCAGGATACGCAGTATTTT	CASSQQDTQYF	.	TRBV7-9	TRBJ2-3	.
TGTGCCAGCAGCCTACGGCTGGGACAGGGCTGGAACACTGAAGCTTTCTTT	CASSLRLGQGWNTEAFF	few	TRBV11-2	TRBJ1-1	TRBD1
TGTGCCAGCAGTGAAGCGCTCCCCGGACTAGCGGCTCCCTACGAGCAGTACTTC	CASSEALPGLAAPYEQYF	.	TRBV6-1	TRBJ2-7	TRBD2
TGTGCCAGCAGTCTAGCGGGAGGGTACAATGAGCAGTTCTTC	CASSLAGGYNEQFF	many	TRBV11-3	TRBJ2-1	TRBD2
TGTGCCAGCTATGGGACGGACAGGGCTGCGACCCAGTACTTC	CASYGTDRAATQYF	.	TRBV28	TRBJ2-5	TRBD1
TGTGCCAGCAGTATACTAGGGGACACCGGGGAGCTGTTTTTT	CASSILGDTGELFF	.	TRBV27	TRBJ2-2	.
TGTGCCAGCAGTGAACCGGGACAGAAGGAACATGGCTACACCTTC	CASSEPGQKEHGYTF	.	TRBV6-1	TRBJ1-2	TRBD1
TGCGCCAGCAGCCCCACAGGGGGTAATGAAAAACTGTTTTTT	CASSPTGGNEKLFF	.	TRBV5-1	TRBJ1-4	TRBD1
TGTGCCAGCAGTTTTGTAGCAGGGAGACAGCCCCAGCATTTT	CASSFVAGRQPQHF	.	TRBV28	TRBJ1-5	.
TGTGCCAGTAGTCTCCGGGACAGGGACAATCAGCCCCAGCATTTT	CASSLRDRDNQPQHF	.	TRBV19	TRBJ1-5	TRBD1
TGTGCCAGCAGCTTAGAGGGGGCGCTGACTGAAGCTTTCTTT	CASSLEGALTEAFF	.	TRBV7-9	TRBJ1-1	TRBD1
TGTGCCAGTAGTATAGAAGTCGGGGTTAACACCGGGGAGCTGTTTTTT	CASSIEVGVNTGELFF	.	TRBV19	TRBJ2-2	.
TGTGCCAGCAGCTTGGTCAGCGCAGATACGCAGTATTTT	CASSLVSADTQYF	.	TRBV5-8	TRBJ2-3	.
TGTGCCAGCAGCAAACTAACGTCAACCTACGAGCAGTACTTC	CASSKLTSTYEQYF	once	TRBV28	TRBJ2-7	.